This T cell receptor beta chain was profiled in a study of cytomegalovirus exposure and HLA in healthy donors. Whole-study findings and limits: Exclusion as indistinguishable affected some V segments, including TRBV6-2 and TRBV6-3. HLA-A and HLA-B allele assignments for most subjects were reportedly predicted accurately using TCR beta sequences.

The germline CDR1 and CDR2 sequences are LNHDA and SQIVND (reference sequence). V was clipped by 6 bases and J by 4 bases, with 7 bases between them. This CDR3 has 12 residues. The PCR was carried out with 60 Vbeta primers and 13 Jbeta primers. The repertoire was sequenced with immunoSEQ multiplex PCR; TCRdb's copy has only in-frame clones and lacks some. The sample yields 85,000 to 100,000 clones, about 76% seen once. As regards this clone: Its specificity is not known.

The clonotype was recovered from a human donor in good health. The sample was PBMCs. This chain connects TRBV19 to TRBJ2-1; D uncertain. CDR3 residues: CASSFRYNEQFF. In DNA form, the CDR3 reads TGTGCCAGTAGCTTCAGATACAATGAGCAGTTCTTC.